One sample yielded the 3 T cell receptor beta chains listed below, sequenced in a study of blood T cell repertoires in COVID-19. Here immunoSEQ multiplex PCR was the method, and the copy in TCRdb shows in-frame clones only, minus some. The sample has about 270,000 clones, around 85% seen once; the top ten hold more than 10%. The sequenced sample was peripheral blood. The receptors here all came from a woman under 40 with COVID-19, enrolled during active disease.

This chain joins TRBV27 and TRBJ2-1; 7 bases map to TRBD2. J lost 7 bases, V lost 3 bases, and 6 bases had no gene match. Germline V gene data show CDR1 as MNHEY and CDR2 as SMNVEV (reference sequence). This CDR3 region has 14 residues. The DNA for the CDR3 is TGTGCCAGCAGTTTTGCGGGGGAAACGAATGAGCAGTTCTTC. Translating it yields CASSFAGETNEQFF.

The chain recombines TRBV6-5 with TRBJ2-7, with a weak D call TRBD2 (6 bases). Per the germline V gene, CDR1 is MNHEY and CDR2 is SVGAGI. CDR3 size: 14 residues. V was shortened by 0 bases and J by 2 bases, with 8 bases between the two germline ends. The CDR3 DNA follows: TGTGCCAGCAGTTACTCCCGCGGGACCTACGAGCAGTACTTC. Translated: CASSYSRGTYEQYF.

J is TRBJ1-2 and V is TRBV18, with 9 nucleotides matching TRBD1. V was pared by 3 bases and J by 8 bases, with 7 bases of the junction left unmatched. CDR3 length equals 14 residues. Germline V CDR1 and CDR2: KGHSH, LQKENI. CDR3 DNA sequence: TGTGCCAGCTCACCGGGTCAGGGACAGGGCGGCTACACCTTC. This encodes CASSPGQGQGGYTF.